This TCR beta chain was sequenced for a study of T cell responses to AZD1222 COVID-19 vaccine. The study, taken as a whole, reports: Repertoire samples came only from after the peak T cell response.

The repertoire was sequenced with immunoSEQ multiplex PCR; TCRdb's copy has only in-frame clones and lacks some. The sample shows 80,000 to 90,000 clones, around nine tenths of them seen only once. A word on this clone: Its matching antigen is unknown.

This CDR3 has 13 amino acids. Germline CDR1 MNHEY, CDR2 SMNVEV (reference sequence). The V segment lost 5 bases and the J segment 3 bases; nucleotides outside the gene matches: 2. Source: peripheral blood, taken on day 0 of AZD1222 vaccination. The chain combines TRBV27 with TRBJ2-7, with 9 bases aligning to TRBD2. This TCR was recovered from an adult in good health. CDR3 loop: CASSLAGIYEQYF. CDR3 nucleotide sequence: TGTGCCAGCAGTCTAGCGGGGATCTACGAGCAGTACTTC.